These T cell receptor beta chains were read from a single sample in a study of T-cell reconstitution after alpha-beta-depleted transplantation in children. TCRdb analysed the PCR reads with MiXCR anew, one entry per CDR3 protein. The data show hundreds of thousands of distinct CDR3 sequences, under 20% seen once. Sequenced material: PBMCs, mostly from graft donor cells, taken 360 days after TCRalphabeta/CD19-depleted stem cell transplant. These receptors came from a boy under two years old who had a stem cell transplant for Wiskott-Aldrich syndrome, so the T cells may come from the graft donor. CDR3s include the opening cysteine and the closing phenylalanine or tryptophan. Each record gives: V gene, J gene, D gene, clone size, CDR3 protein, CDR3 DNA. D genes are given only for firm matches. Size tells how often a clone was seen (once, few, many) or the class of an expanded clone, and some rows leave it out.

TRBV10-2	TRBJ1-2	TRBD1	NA	CASSRPDRLGYGYTF	TGCGCCAGCTCTCGTCCGGACAGGCTTGGCTATGGCTACACCTTC
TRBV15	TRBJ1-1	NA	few	CATSRYPRGAEAFF	TGTGCCACCAGCAGATACCCTAGGGGGGCTGAAGCTTTCTTT
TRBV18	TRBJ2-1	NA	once	CASSPIQRSSYNEQFF	TGTGCCAGCTCACCAATCCAGCGGAGCTCCTACAATGAGCAGTTCTTC
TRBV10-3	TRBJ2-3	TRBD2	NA	CAISRGTSAPSDTQYF	TGTGCCATCAGCCGAGGGACTAGCGCCCCCTCAGATACGCAGTATTTT
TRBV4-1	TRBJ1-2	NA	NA	CASRESTGKSRGYTF	TGCGCCAGCAGGGAATCTACAGGGAAATCTCGTGGCTACACCTTC
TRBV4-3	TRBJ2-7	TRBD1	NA	CASSQGFRDRGYGSYEQYF	TGCGCCAGCAGCCAAGGGTTTAGGGACAGGGGTTATGGCTCCTACGAGCAGTACTTC
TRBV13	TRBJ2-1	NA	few	CASSLPKSSYNEQFF	TGTGCCAGCAGCTTACCCAAAAGCTCCTACAATGAGCAGTTCTTC
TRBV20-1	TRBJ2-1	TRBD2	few	CSAEATSGRAYNEQFF	TGCAGTGCCGAAGCGACTAGCGGGAGGGCGTACAATGAGCAGTTCTTC
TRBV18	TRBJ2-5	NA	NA	CATHDRQETQYF	TGTGCCACTCATGACAGACAAGAGACCCAGTACTTC
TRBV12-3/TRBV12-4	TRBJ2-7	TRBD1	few	CASSHPGQGGYEQYF	TGTGCCAGCAGCCATCCCGGACAGGGCGGATACGAGCAGTACTTC
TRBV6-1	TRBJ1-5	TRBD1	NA	CASSEHIGQGNQPQHF	TGTGCCAGCAGTGAACATATAGGACAGGGCAATCAGCCCCAGCATTTT
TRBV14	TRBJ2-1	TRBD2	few	CASSQDLTSGRARPNEQFF	TGTGCCAGCAGCCAAGATCTGACTAGCGGGAGGGCCCGCCCTAATGAGCAGTTCTTC
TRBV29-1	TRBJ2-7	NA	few	CSVLRDNGGYEQYF	TGCAGCGTCCTCCGGGACAACGGGGGCTACGAGCAGTACTTC
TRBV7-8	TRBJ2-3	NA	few	CASSSSSFPTTDTQYF	TGTGCCAGCAGCTCCTCTAGCTTCCCAACCACAGATACGCAGTATTTT
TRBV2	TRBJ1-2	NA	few	CASSGLGQTGDYGYTF	TGTGCCAGCAGTGGGCTTGGACAGACGGGCGACTATGGCTACACCTTC
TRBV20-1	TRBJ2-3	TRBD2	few	CSARDGLGTDTQYF	TGCAGTGCTAGAGACGGACTAGGGACAGATACGCAGTATTTT
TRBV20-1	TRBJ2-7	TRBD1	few	CSASWDRGHYEQYF	TGCAGTGCTTCCTGGGACAGGGGGCACTACGAGCAGTACTTC
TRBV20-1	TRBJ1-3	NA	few	CSARAPTSGNTIYF	TGCAGTGCTAGAGCCCCAACCTCTGGAAACACCATATATTTT
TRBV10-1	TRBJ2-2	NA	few	CASSEGTRTGELFF	TGCGCCAGCAGTGAAGGGACGCGAACCGGGGAGCTGTTTTTT
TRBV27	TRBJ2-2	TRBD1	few	CASSLEIRGTGELFF	TGTGCCAGCAGTTTAGAGATCAGGGGGACCGGGGAGCTGTTTTTT
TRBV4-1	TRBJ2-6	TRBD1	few	CASSQPGGNPLSGANVLTF	TGCGCCAGCAGCCAACCAGGGGGCAATCCTCTTTCTGGGGCCAACGTCCTGACTTTC
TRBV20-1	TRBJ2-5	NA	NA	CSARGGLSLETQYF	TGCAGTGCTAGGGGGGGCCTTTCTTTGGAGACCCAGTACTTC
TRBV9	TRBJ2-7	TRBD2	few	CASSVGLAGGPGSYEQYF	TGTGCCAGCAGCGTAGGTCTAGCGGGGGGGCCGGGGTCCTACGAGCAGTACTTC
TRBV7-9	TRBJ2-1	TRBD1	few	CASSLQGASYNEQFF	TGTGCCAGCAGCTTGCAGGGGGCCTCCTACAATGAGCAGTTCTTC
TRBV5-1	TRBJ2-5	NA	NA	CASIGARNQYF	TGCGCCAGCATTGGGGCCAGGAACCAGTACTTC
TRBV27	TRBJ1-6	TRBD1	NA	CASSSLGTANSPLHF	TGTGCCAGCAGTTCCCTCGGGACAGCTAATTCACCCCTCCACTTT
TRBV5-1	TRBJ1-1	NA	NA	CASSYIQGNTEAFF	TGCGCCAGCAGCTATATACAGGGAAACACTGAAGCTTTCTTT
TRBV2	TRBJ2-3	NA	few	CATGTRDDTQYF	TGTGCCACCGGAACCCGCGATGATACGCAGTATTTT
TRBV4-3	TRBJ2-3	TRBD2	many	CASSLGGTSGTDTQYF	TGCGCCAGCAGCCTTGGGGGGACTAGCGGCACAGATACGCAGTATTTT
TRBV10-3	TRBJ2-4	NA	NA	CAISDQGSKNIQYF	TGTGCCATCAGTGATCAGGGGTCCAAAAACATTCAGTACTTC
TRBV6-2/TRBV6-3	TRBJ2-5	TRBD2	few	CASSPRTAGTSGRKGQETQYF	TGTGCCAGCAGCCCTCGGACAGCCGGGACTAGCGGGAGAAAAGGGCAAGAGACCCAGTACTTC
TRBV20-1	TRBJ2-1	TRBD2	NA	CSARGPPGLGYNEQFF	TGCAGTGCTAGAGGCCCCCCCGGACTAGGATACAATGAGCAGTTCTTC
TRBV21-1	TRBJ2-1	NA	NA	CASSKRGRDPF	TGTGCCAGCAGCAAAAGGGGACGGGACCCCTTC
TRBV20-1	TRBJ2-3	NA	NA	CSASQGGGYTQYF	TGCAGTGCTTCACAGGGAGGGGGGTATACGCAGTATTTT
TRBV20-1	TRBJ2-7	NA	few	CSAKTGPEQYF	TGCAGTGCGAAAACAGGGCCCGAGCAGTACTTC
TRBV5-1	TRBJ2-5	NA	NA	CASSSTDQETQYF	TGCGCCAGCAGCTCGACAGACCAAGAGACCCAGTACTTC
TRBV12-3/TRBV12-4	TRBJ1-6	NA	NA	CASSLLGQSNSPLHF	TGTGCCAGCAGTTTATTGGGACAATCTAATTCACCCCTCCACTTT
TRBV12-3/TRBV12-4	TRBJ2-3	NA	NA	CASSTPRQGSTDTQYF	TGTGCCAGCAGTACACCACGCCAAGGTTCCACAGATACGCAGTATTTT
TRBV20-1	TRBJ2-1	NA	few	CSVNPYNEQFF	TGCAGTGTAAACCCCTACAATGAGCAGTTCTTC
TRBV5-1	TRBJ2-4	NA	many	CASSLAKSGLKNIQYF	TGCGCCAGCAGCTTGGCCAAGTCAGGTCTAAAAAACATTCAGTACTTC
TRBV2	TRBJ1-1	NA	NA	CASWAGVAFF	TGTGCCAGCTGGGCGGGGGTAGCTTTCTTT
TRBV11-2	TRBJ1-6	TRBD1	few	CASSLGDRLGSPLHF	TGTGCCAGCAGCTTAGGGGACAGGCTGGGATCACCCCTCCACTTT
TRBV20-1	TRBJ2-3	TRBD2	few	CIPPSSGFTDTQYF	TGCATCCCTCCCTCTAGCGGCTTCACAGATACGCAGTATTTT
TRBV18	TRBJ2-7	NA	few	CASSQGRFGWYEQYF	TGTGCCAGCTCACAGGGGAGATTTGGATGGTACGAGCAGTACTTC
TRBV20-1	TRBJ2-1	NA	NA	CSLEGEGYNEQFF	TGCAGTCTGGAGGGAGAGGGCTACAATGAGCAGTTCTTC
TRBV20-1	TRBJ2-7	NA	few	CSARGRGLTYEQYF	TGCAGTGCTAGAGGACGGGGACTGACCTACGAGCAGTACTTC
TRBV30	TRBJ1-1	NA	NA	CAWSVGEAAEAFF	TGTGCCTGGAGTGTAGGGGAGGCGGCTGAAGCTTTCTTT
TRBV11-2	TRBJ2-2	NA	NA	CASSRYHIPRDRHTGELFF	TGTGCCAGCAGCCGATATCACATACCCCGGGACCGACACACCGGGGAGCTGTTTTTT
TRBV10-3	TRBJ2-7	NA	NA	CAISQGEGSYEQYF	TGTGCCATCAGCCAAGGTGAAGGATCTTACGAGCAGTACTTC
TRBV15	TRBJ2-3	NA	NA	CATSRVTASTDTQYF	TGTGCCACCAGCAGAGTAACCGCGAGCACAGATACGCAGTATTTT
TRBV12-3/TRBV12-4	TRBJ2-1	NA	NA	CASSPTPFLSSYNEQFF	TGTGCCAGCAGTCCTACCCCCTTTCTGAGCTCCTACAATGAGCAGTTCTTC
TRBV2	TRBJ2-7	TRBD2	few	CASSLVDQRGIYEQYF	TGTGCCAGCAGTCTCGTCGACCAGCGGGGGATTTACGAGCAGTACTTC
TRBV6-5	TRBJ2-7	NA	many	CASSYGSIPYEQYF	TGTGCCAGCAGTTACGGTAGCATCCCCTACGAGCAGTACTTC